Listed here are 20 T cell receptor beta chains from one sample, sequenced in a study of cytomegalovirus exposure and HLA in healthy donors. The assay was immunoSEQ multiplex PCR, and TCRdb's table has in-frame clones only and misses some. The sample consists of 150,000 to 200,000 clones, 88% of them appearing once. Sequenced: PBMCs. The receptors derive from a man aged 18 to 29 in good health and CMV-seronegative.

The chain links TRBV6-6 to TRBJ2-4, with D perhaps TRBD1 (5 bases). The ends were cut back, 2 bases at V and 5 bases at J, with 10 bases in the middle. Germline CDR1 reads MNHNY; CDR2 reads SVGAGI (reference sequence). The CDR3 covers 14 residues. In nucleotides, the CDR3 is TGTGCCAGCAGTTACCAGGGTAGCCAAAACATTCAGTACTTC. Protein: CASSYQGSQNIQYF.

The chain couples TRBV7-6 to TRBJ2-7; D remains unclear. V was cut by 2 bases and J by 5 bases, with 10 bases left in between. The CDR3 sequence is 13 residues long. CDR1 SGHVS and CDR2 FNYEAQ come from the germline V gene. The CDR3 spells CASSLTQVHEQYF. The CDR3 nucleotides read TGTGCCAGCAGCTTAACCCAGGTCCACGAGCAGTACTTC.

The rearrangement links TRBV6-1 to TRBJ1-3; unclear D gene. Per germline, CDR1 MNHNS and CDR2 SASEGT. The V end lost 2 bases, the J end lost 4 bases, and 3 bases lay between the germline ends. This CDR3 has 12 amino acids. The CDR3 coding sequence is TGTGCCAGCAGTGAACAGGGAAACACCATATATTTT. Residues: CASSEQGNTIYF.

The chain couples TRBV5-6 to TRBJ2-7, with D possibly matching TRBD2 (5 bases). This CDR3 has 14 residues. The germline CDR1 and CDR2 sequences are SGHDT and YYEEEE. Trimming cost V 2 bases and J 2 bases, with 11 bases left between them. CDR3 residues: CASSFGRAAYEQYF. CDR3 nucleotides: TGTGCCAGCAGCTTTGGGCGGGCGGCCTACGAGCAGTACTTC. Supplemented by reference TRBV5-6 and TRBJ2-7, the full variable domain reads DAGVTQSPTHLIKTRGQQVTLRCSPKSGHDTVSWYQQALGQGPQFIFQYYEEEERQRGNFPDRFSGHQFPNYSSELNVNALLLGDSALYLCASSFGRAAYEQYFGPGTRLTVT.

This sequence joins TRBV11-2 and TRBJ2-1, with 8 nucleotides matching TRBD2. CDR1 SGHAT and CDR2 FQNNGV come from the germline V gene. The CDR3 contains 17 residues. The V gene end was trimmed by 8 bases and the J gene end by 3 bases; junction bases not matched to a gene: 15. The CDR3 spells CASSLGAGSGIYNEQFF. The CDR3 bases are TGTGCCAGCTCACTGGGGGCTGGTAGCGGGATCTACAATGAGCAGTTCTTC.

V and J are TRBV29-1 and TRBJ2-1; a weak D match, TRBD2 (5 bases). The CDR3 is made up of 13 amino acids. Germline V lookup: CDR1 SQVTM, CDR2 ANQGSEA. The V and J ends lost 2 bases and 5 bases respectively, with 10 bases between them. The CDR3 nucleotides read TGCAGCGTTGAATTCCCTAGCCACAATGAGCAGTTCTTC. Protein sequence: CSVEFPSHNEQFF.

The chain recombines TRBV11-2 with TRBJ1-4; D is undetermined. CDR1 and CDR2 from the germline V gene are SGHAT and FQNNGV. V gave up 1 base and J gave up 8 bases, with 8 bases separating them. The CDR3 runs to 13 residues. The CDR3 is CASSLGREEKLFF. In nucleotides, the CDR3 is TGTGCCAGCAGCTTAGGCCGGGAGGAAAAACTGTTTTTT.

J is TRBJ2-1 and V is TRBV2; 9 nucleotides line up with TRBD1. The CDR3 covers 15 residues. Per germline, CDR1 SNHLY and CDR2 FYNNEI. The V gene end was trimmed by 6 bases and the J gene end by 14 bases; junction bases not matched to a gene: 17. This CDR3 reads CASSATGGVSPGEFF. CDR3 nucleotides: TGTGCCAGCAGCGCAACAGGGGGCGTAAGTCCGGGGGAGTTCTTC.

This clone has only one observation. V is TRBV5-5 and J is TRBJ1-2, with D hard to call. Trimming stripped 4 bases from V and 8 bases from J, with 12 bases between. Germline values: CDR1 SGHKS, CDR2 YYEKEE (reference sequence). This CDR3 contains 12 residues. CDR3 DNA sequence: TGTGCCAGCAGCCCTCAGACTTTGGGCTACACCTTC. Translation gives CASSPQTLGYTF.

The chain has TRBV10-3 and TRBJ1-1; D may be TRBD1 (5 bases). The CDR3 runs 12 residues. Germline CDR1 reads ENHRY; CDR2 reads SYGVKD. V gave up 3 bases and J gave up 6 bases, with 8 bases separating them. The CDR3 bases are TGTGCCATCAGTGATCAAGGGGCTGAAGCTTTCTTT. It specifies CAISDQGAEAFF.

V and J are TRBV7-2 and TRBJ2-1; 8 nucleotides match TRBD2. The V segment lost 0 bases and the J segment 4 bases; nucleotides outside the gene matches: 8. Germline loops: CDR1 SGHTA, CDR2 FQGNSA. CDR3 length equals 17 residues. The CDR3 spells CASSLATGGGRYNEQFF. In DNA form, the CDR3 reads TGTGCCAGCAGCTTAGCCACGGGGGGGGGCCGGTACAATGAGCAGTTCTTC.

This rearrangement joins TRBV11-2 to TRBJ2-3; D is perhaps TRBD1 (5 bases). Germline-derived CDR1 and CDR2 are SGHAT and FQNNGV. V was cut by 6 bases and J by 1 base, with 20 bases left in between. There are 17 residues in the CDR3. CDR3 loop: CASRPLPLVTGTDTQYF. The CDR3, as DNA: TGTGCCAGCAGACCCCTGCCCCTAGTGACAGGCACAGATACGCAGTATTTT.

V and J are TRBV18 and TRBJ2-7; TRBD2 matches at 15 bases. The J segment lost 3 bases and the V segment lost 3 bases, leaving 9 bases of the junction unmatched. Per the germline V gene, CDR1 is KGHSH and CDR2 is LQKENI. CDR3 length equals 18 residues. The CDR3 DNA sequence: TGTGCCAGCTCACCGGCGGGACTAGCGGGAGGAGGGAACTACGAGCAGTACTTC. This translates into CASSPAGLAGGGNYEQYF. The full variable domain, rest sourced from reference TRBV18 and TRBJ2-7, is NAGVMQNPRHLVRRRGQEARLRCSPMKGHSHVYWYRQLPEEGLKFMVYLQKENIIDESGMPKERFSAEFPKEGPSILRIQQVVRGDSAAYFCASSPAGLAGGGNYEQYFGPGTRLTVT.

Details on this clone: The sample carries other DNA sequences with the same CDR3. The J gene is TRBJ1-4, the V gene TRBV19; no definite D call. V lost 8 bases, J lost 7 bases, and 8 bases lay in between. This CDR3 spans 11 amino acids. Germline V gene data show CDR1 as LNHDA and CDR2 as SQIVND (reference sequence). The CDR3 nucleotides are TGTGCCAGTTCTTTTAGTGAAAAACTGTTTTTT. Amino acid sequence: CASSFSEKLFF.

The chain links TRBV19 to TRBJ2-2, with D possibly being TRBD1 (6 bases). This CDR3 has 15 amino acids. In germline, CDR1 is LNHDA, CDR2 SQIVND (reference sequence). V lost 4 bases to trimming and J lost 4 bases, with 13 bases between them. CDR3 sequence reads: CASSTGHRGTGELFF. DNA for the CDR3: TGTGCCAGTAGTACGGGACACCGAGGCACCGGGGAGCTGTTTTTT. Full variable domain (rest looked up from reference TRBV19 and TRBJ2-2): DGGITQSPKYLFRKEGQNVTLSCEQNLNHDAMYWYRQDPGQGLRLIYYSQIVNDFQKGDIAEGYSVSREKKESFPLTVTSAQKNPTAFYLCASSTGHRGTGELFFGEGSRLTVL.

The chain employs TRBV2 and TRBJ2-1; D unresolved. Trimming removed 5 bases from V and 4 bases from J, with 12 bases in between. This CDR3 has 14 amino acids. Germline CDR1 is SNHLY and CDR2 is FYNNEI. CDR3 sequence reads: CASSTGSEYNEQFF. The CDR3 DNA reads as TGTGCCAGCAGTACCGGGTCGGAATACAATGAGCAGTTCTTC. Together with reference TRBV2 and TRBJ2-1, the CDR3 gives the full variable domain: EPEVTQTPSHQVTQMGQEVILRCVPISNHLYFYWYRQILGQKVEFLVSFYNNEISEKSEIFDDQFSVERPDGSNFTLKIRSTKLEDSAMYFCASSTGSEYNEQFFGPGTRLTVL.

The chain is built from TRBV5-8 and TRBJ2-3; 14 nucleotides match TRBD2. With 4 bases clipped from V and 6 bases from J, the junction kept 13 bases outside the gene matches. The CDR3 is 18 amino acids. Germline-derived CDR1 and CDR2 are SGHTS and YDEGEE. CDR3 in amino acids: CASSPGLAGGVIGDTQYF. The CDR3, as DNA: TGTGCCAGCAGCCCTGGACTAGCGGGAGGAGTAATAGGTGATACGCAGTATTTT.

This clone appeared a single time. The chain couples TRBV28 to TRBJ2-1; 13 bases match TRBD2. Germline V CDR1 and CDR2: MDHEN, SYDVKM. CDR3 length equals 18 residues. V was clipped by 2 bases and J by 4 bases; unmatched bases: 8. For the CDR3, the DNA is TGTGCCAGCAGTTTACCCGGACTAGCGGGGGCCATATACAATGAGCAGTTCTTC. This sequence encodes CASSLPGLAGAIYNEQFF.

The chain joins TRBV27 to TRBJ2-1; D is uncertain. V shed 5 bases and J shed 4 bases, with 15 bases lying between them. This CDR3 has 15 amino acids. Per the germline V gene, CDR1 is MNHEY and CDR2 is SMNVEV (reference sequence). The CDR3 region has the DNA TGTGCCAGCAGTGTCACGAGAGGTTGGTACAATGAGCAGTTCTTC. It encodes CASSVTRGWYNEQFF.

The V gene is TRBV5-4, the J gene TRBJ2-2, with 12 bases matching TRBD2. Germline V gives CDR1 SGHNT, CDR2 YYREEE (reference sequence). CDR3 length: 19 residues. Losses at the gene ends were 1 base for V and 0 bases for J; bases not matched to a gene: 7. The CDR3 DNA follows: TGTGCCAGCAGCTTGTTGACTAGCGGGGGCCTACCGAACACCGGGGAGCTGTTTTTT. Its translation is CASSLLTSGGLPNTGELFF. Filled out from reference TRBV5-4 and TRBJ2-2, the complete variable domain reads ETGVTQSPTHLIKTRGQQVTLRCSSQSGHNTVSWYQQALGQGPQFIFQYYREEENGRGNFPPRFSGLQFPNYSSELNVNALELDDSALYLCASSLLTSGGLPNTGELFFGEGSRLTVL.